These 15 T cell receptor beta chains came from one sample sequenced in a study of T cells in Graves' hyperthyroidism and ophthalmopathy. Using RNA transcripts as the source, TCR beta CDR3 regions were amplified. Using the HTBI primer set, a first-round RT-PCR was run on the TCR CDR3. TCRdb processed the multiplex PCR reads anew with MiXCR; each CDR3 protein has one entry. The sample lists approximately 420,000 distinct CDR3 sequences; under 15% were seen once. The material sequenced was blood. These receptors originate from a woman aged 30 to 39 with Graves' hyperthyroidism.

This clonotype came up a few times. The chain joins TRBV4-1 to TRBJ2-7; D is unclear. The V gene's germline CDR1 is MGHRA and CDR2 YSYEKL. This CDR3 has 16 amino acids. The V end lost 3 bases, the J end lost 1 base, and 16 bases lay between the germline ends. CDR3 residues: CASSHPPRVDSYEQYF. The CDR3 bases are TGCGCCAGCAGCCACCCCCCGAGAGTGGATTCCTACGAGCAGTACTTC.

About this clonotype: Germline and junction disagree at one end, which may indicate a read error. The chain combines TRBV20-1 with TRBJ2-4, with TRBD2 as a possible D gene (6 bases). Per the germline V gene, CDR1 is DFQATT and CDR2 is SNEGSKA (reference sequence). The CDR3 runs 18 residues. Here the CDR3 reads CSARSGARGVIAKNVQYF. Here the CDR3 DNA reads TGCAGTGCTAGGTCGGGAGCCCGGGGCGTTATAGCCAAAAACGTTCAGTACTTC.

The chain carries TRBV7-2 and TRBJ2-3; D not certain. The V gene's germline CDR1 is SGHTA and CDR2 FQGNSA. The CDR3 has 13 amino acids. Trimming cost V 3 bases and J 5 bases, with 9 bases left between them. DNA of the CDR3: TGTGCCAGCAGCTTTCATTCCCTAGATACGCAGTATTTT. Residues: CASSFHSLDTQYF.

The genes are TRBV15 and TRBJ2-1; no clear D. The CDR3 is made up of 16 amino acids. Germline V gives CDR1 LNHNV, CDR2 YYDKDF (reference sequence). V lost 0 bases, J lost 0 bases, and 9 bases lay in between. CDR3 in amino acids: CATSRDWGSSYNEQFF. The DNA for the CDR3 is TGTGCCACCAGCAGAGATTGGGGTAGCTCCTACAATGAGCAGTTCTTC. Full variable domain (remainder filled in from reference TRBV15 and TRBJ2-1): DAMVIQNPRYQVTQFGKPVTLSCSQTLNHNVMYWYQQKSSQAPKLLFHYYDKDFNNEADTPDNFQSRRPNTSFCFLDIRSPGLGDTAMYLCATSRDWGSSYNEQFFGPGTRLTVL.

With respect to this clonotype: A much bigger clone sits one base away, suggesting this may be a read error. The chain recombines TRBV20-1 with TRBJ2-3; tentatively, D is TRBD2 (7 bases). The CDR3 consists of 15 residues. Germline V gene lookup returns CDR1 DFQATT and CDR2 SNEGSKA (reference sequence). The V end lost 6 bases, the J end lost 0 bases, and 16 bases lay between the germline ends. The CDR3 DNA follows: TGCAGTGCAGACACAGGGAGGGGGAGCACAGATACGCAGTATTTT. Encoded protein: CSADTGRGSTDTQYF.

This clonotype was seen ten or more times. The chain employs TRBV2 and TRBJ1-6; D unclear. This CDR3 comprises 15 residues. Germline loops: CDR1 SNHLY, CDR2 FYNNEI. Deletions cut 6 bases from V and 0 bases from J, with 9 bases between. In nucleotides, the CDR3 is TGTGCCAGCAGGGAAAATTTCTCCTATAATTCACCCCTCCACTTT. Protein: CASRENFSYNSPLHF.

The table lists this clonotype with a few counts. V usage is TRBV20-1 and J usage is TRBJ2-4; D not certain. The ends were cut back, 4 bases at V and 4 bases at J, with 8 bases in the middle. Germline CDR1 and CDR2: DFQATT and SNEGSKA (reference sequence). This CDR3 has 12 amino acids. The CDR3 region has the DNA TGCAGTGCTACTTCAAGAAAAAACATTCAGTACTTC. Translating it yields CSATSRKNIQYF.

The chain carries TRBV29-1 and TRBJ1-5, with TRBD1 as a possible D gene (6 bases). V was shortened by 6 bases and J by 1 base, with 13 bases between the two germline ends. The CDR3 has 14 amino acids. The germline gives CDR1 SQVTM, CDR2 ANQGSEA. The CDR3, as DNA: TGCAGCGTCGTAACAGGGATGAGCAATCAGCCCCAGCATTTT. It specifies CSVVTGMSNQPQHF.

There are a few counts of this clonotype. V is TRBV19 and J is TRBJ2-1; D is ambiguous. There are 13 residues in the CDR3. The V gene's germline CDR1 is LNHDA and CDR2 SQIVND (reference sequence). The germline V and J ends were trimmed by 5 bases and 9 bases, with 14 bases remaining between them. The CDR3 protein is CASSEGRNSEQFF. CDR3 bases: TGTGCCAGTAGTGAAGGTAGGAACAGTGAGCAGTTCTTC.

The CDR3 here is CSVEGGQGPEQYF. DNA of the CDR3: TGCAGCGTTGAAGGGGGACAGGGCCCCGAGCAGTACTTC. This chain links TRBV29-1 with TRBJ2-7; TRBD1 aligns across 9 bases. CDR3 length: 13 residues. Germline V gene data show CDR1 as SQVTM and CDR2 as ANQGSEA. V lost 1 base, J lost 6 bases, and 4 bases stayed unmatched.

A note on this clonotype: This clone may be a read error of a much larger clone one base away. The rearrangement links TRBV6-1 to TRBJ2-3; 9 positions match TRBD2. The CDR3 covers 17 residues. Germline-derived CDR1 and CDR2 are MNHNS and SASEGT. Unmatched junction bases numbered 9, after V lost 2 bases and J lost 3 bases. CDR3 loop: CASSERDSGSQTDTQYF. For the CDR3, the DNA is TGTGCCAGCAGTGAACGCGATAGCGGGAGTCAGACAGATACGCAGTATTTT.

This clonotype appeared a few times. V and J are TRBV6-1 and TRBJ2-1; D ambiguous. V was trimmed by 5 bases and J by 1 base, leaving 6 bases between them. Germline lookup yields CDR1 MNHNS and CDR2 SASEGT. CDR3 length: 13 residues. The CDR3 region is CASSPKSYNEQFF. CDR3 sequence (DNA): TGTGCCAGCAGTCCGAAGTCCTACAATGAGCAGTTCTTC.

For this clonotype: Being one base from a much bigger clone, this may be a read error. The J gene is TRBJ2-4, the V gene TRBV7-9, with 8 bases lining up with TRBD1. Trimming took 4 bases from V and 6 from J; bases not matched to a gene: 11. This CDR3 has 16 residues. Germline assignment: CDR1 SEHNR and CDR2 FQNEAQ (reference sequence). CDR3 region: CASSSGQGRGSNIQYF. The DNA for the CDR3 is TGTGCCAGCAGCTCCGGACAGGGTAGGGGGTCAAACATTCAGTACTTC.

This clonotype occurred many times. The CDR3, as DNA: TGTGCCAGCAAGGGTCTAGCGGGATGGGGCGGAGATACGCAGTATTTT. This encodes CASKGLAGWGGDTQYF. This sequence joins TRBV2 and TRBJ2-3; 9 bases map to TRBD2. Per the germline V gene, CDR1 is SNHLY and CDR2 is FYNNEI. The CDR3 loop spans 16 amino acids. The junction had 13 bases not matched to a gene; V was cut back by 7 bases and J by 5 bases.

V and J are TRBV11-2 and TRBJ2-7; 10 bases agree with TRBD1. V trimming: 5 bases; J trimming: 2 bases; junction bases outside the gene matches: 6. This CDR3 has 15 residues. Germline CDR1 is SGHAT and CDR2 is FQNNGV. The CDR3 nucleotides are TGTGCCAGCAGCGTAGGACAGGGGGAGGCCTACGAGCAGTACTTC. Its translation: CASSVGQGEAYEQYF.